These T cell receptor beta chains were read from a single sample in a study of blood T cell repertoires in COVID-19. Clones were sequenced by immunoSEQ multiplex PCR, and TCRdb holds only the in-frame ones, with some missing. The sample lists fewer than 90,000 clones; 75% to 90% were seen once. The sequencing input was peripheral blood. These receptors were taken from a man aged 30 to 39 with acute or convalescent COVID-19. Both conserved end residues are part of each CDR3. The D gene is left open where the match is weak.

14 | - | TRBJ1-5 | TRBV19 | CASSILAYNQPQHF | TGTGCCAGTAGTATTTTGGCTTACAATCAGCCCCAGCATTTT
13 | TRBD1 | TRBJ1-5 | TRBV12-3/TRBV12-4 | CASTGTGSQPQHF | TGTGCCAGCACCGGGACAGGAAGCCAGCCCCAGCATTTT
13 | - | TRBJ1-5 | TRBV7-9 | CASSPGGGQPQHF | TGTGCCAGCAGCCCTGGGGGGGGGCAGCCCCAGCATTTT
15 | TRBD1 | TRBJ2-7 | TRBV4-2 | CASSQEGRGHSKQYF | TGTGCCAGCAGCCAAGAAGGCAGGGGGCATTCCAAGCAGTACTTC
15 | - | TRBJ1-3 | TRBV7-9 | CASSSGVPSGNTIYF | TGTGCCAGCAGCTCAGGGGTCCCCTCTGGAAACACCATATATTTT
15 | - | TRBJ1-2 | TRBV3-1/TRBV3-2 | CASSQEPGVDRGYTF | TGTGCCAGCAGCCAAGAGCCAGGGGTGGATAGAGGCTACACCTTC
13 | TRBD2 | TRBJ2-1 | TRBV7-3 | CASSLILAGVQFF | TGTGCCAGCAGCTTAATCCTAGCGGGAGTTCAGTTCTTC
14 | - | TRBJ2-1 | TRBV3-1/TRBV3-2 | CASSWRERDNEQFF | TGTGCCAGCAGCTGGAGGGAGAGAGACAATGAGCAGTTCTTC
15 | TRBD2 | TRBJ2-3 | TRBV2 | CASSEQAGGPDTQYF | TGTGCCAGCAGTGAACAGGCGGGAGGGCCAGATACGCAGTATTTT
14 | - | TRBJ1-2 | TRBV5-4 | CASSLSWSGIGYTF | TGTGCCAGCAGCTTGTCTTGGTCAGGGATCGGCTACACCTTC
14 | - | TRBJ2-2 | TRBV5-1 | CASSLTANTGELFF | TGCGCCAGCAGCTTGACAGCTAACACCGGGGAGCTGTTTTTT